This T cell receptor beta chain was identified during a study of cytomegalovirus exposure and HLA in healthy donors. The PCR employed 60 Vbeta primers together with 13 Jbeta primers. Libraries were prepared by immunoSEQ multiplex PCR; TCRdb keeps only in-frame clonotypes and omits some of them. Of 130,000 or so clones listed, more than 80% were seen once; the top ten hold less than 7%. V was trimmed by 0 bases and J by 4 bases, leaving 9 bases between them. In germline, CDR1 is SGHAT, CDR2 FQNNGV. The CDR3 runs to 14 residues. The sample comprised PBMCs. The V call is TRBV11-2, the J call TRBJ1-2; D gene ambiguous. This TCR was recovered from a woman in her thirties in good health and CMV-seropositive. The CDR3 DNA reads TGTGCCAGCAGCTTAGATCGGGGTATCTATGGCTACACCTTC. It translates to CASSLDRGIYGYTF.